This is a list of T cell receptor beta chains from one sample in a study of blood T cell repertoires in COVID-19. Profiling relied on immunoSEQ multiplex PCR, and the TCRdb table lists in-frame clones only, not all of them. The sample holds under 20,000 clones, roughly 89% seen once. The material sequenced was peripheral blood. All receptors derive from a human donor in a cohort sampled during active COVID-19. CDR3s include the opening cysteine and the closing phenylalanine or tryptophan. The D gene is left open where the match is weak. Expanded clones are given a class, and other clones once, few, many or no size at all.

v_call,j_call,d_call,clone_size,cdr3_aa,cdr3_nt
TRBV24-1,TRBJ2-5,TRBD2,-,CATSDPGLAGQETQYF,TGTGCCACCAGTGATCCGGGACTAGCGGGACAAGAGACCCAGTACTTC
TRBV4-3,TRBJ2-1,-,-,CASSQDLGVPYNEQFF,TGCGCCAGCAGCCAAGATTTGGGAGTCCCCTACAATGAGCAGTTCTTC
TRBV6-5,TRBJ1-1,TRBD1,few,CASRQGIRGTEAFF,TGTGCCAGCAGACAGGGGATACGGGGCACTGAAGCTTTCTTT
TRBV7-9,TRBJ2-3,-,-,CASSLAAAAGTQYF,TGTGCCAGCAGCTTAGCAGCGGCCGCGGGGACGCAGTATTTT
TRBV19,TRBJ1-3,-,-,CASIESGNTIYF,TGTGCCAGTATTGAGTCTGGAAACACCATATATTTT
TRBV4-2,TRBJ2-5,TRBD2,once,CASSQGGRAVETQYF,TGTGCCAGCAGCCAAGGCGGGAGGGCCGTGGAGACCCAGTACTTC
TRBV27,TRBJ2-3,TRBD2,few,CASRILAGRLGDDTQYF,TGTGCCAGCAGGATACTAGCGGGGCGGTTGGGGGACGATACGCAGTATTTT
TRBV4-1,TRBJ1-3,TRBD1,once,CASSQGGTASGNTIYF,TGCGCCAGCAGCCAAGGAGGGACAGCCTCTGGAAACACCATATATTTT
TRBV27,TRBJ2-7,-,-,CASSLASDRLYEQYF,TGTGCCAGCAGTTTGGCGTCGGACCGACTATACGAGCAGTACTTC
TRBV6-2/TRBV6-3,TRBJ2-1,TRBD2,-,CASSFSGRASYNEQFF,TGTGCCAGCAGTTTTTCAGGGAGGGCCTCCTACAATGAGCAGTTCTTC
TRBV19,TRBJ2-1,TRBD2,-,CASSISSGYNEQFF,TGTGCCAGTAGTATTTCTAGCGGGTACAATGAGCAGTTCTTC
TRBV5-1,TRBJ2-7,-,-,CASSLGATSSYEQYF,TGCGCCAGCAGCTTGGGTGCTACGAGCTCCTACGAGCAGTACTTC
TRBV7-2,TRBJ2-7,TRBD2,-,CASSEASGSGGTYEQYF,TGTGCCAGCAGCGAGGCTAGCGGGAGTGGAGGGACCTACGAGCAGTACTTC
TRBV5-1,TRBJ2-1,TRBD2,once,CASSPGTSGTNEQFF,TGCGCCAGCAGCCCGGGGACTAGCGGGACCAATGAGCAGTTCTTC
TRBV5-1,TRBJ2-7,-,-,CASSSGTGNTPGEQYF,TGCGCCAGCAGCAGTGGAACAGGGAACACCCCTGGGGAGCAGTACTTC
TRBV29-1,TRBJ2-7,TRBD2,once,CSVAFSGKSYEQYF,TGCAGCGTGGCATTTAGCGGGAAGTCCTACGAGCAGTACTTC
TRBV19,TRBJ1-2,-,-,CASSPSYSRGYTF,TGTGCCAGTAGTCCATCCTACAGCAGAGGCTACACCTTC